Presented here are 30 T cell receptor beta chains from one specimen sequenced in a study of cytomegalovirus exposure and HLA in healthy donors (dated by TCRdb to between 2016 and 2019). Receptor amplification or capture employed the immunoSEQ multiplex PCR assay. For the multiplex PCR, a mixture combining 60 forward primers for TCR Vbeta segments and 13 reverse primers for TCR Jbeta segments was used. TCRdb provides this immuneACCESS table in a form limited to in-frame rearrangements. Some clones are lacking; in checked studies, under half of them reflect an unresolved V gene, and why the rest are absent is not known. The sample table shows some 180,000 clones, and around 83% are seen once. Under 2% of the sample is in the top ten clones. The specimen was PBMCs. These receptor sequences come from a man aged 40-50 years in good health and CMV-seropositive.

The rearrangement links TRBV5-4 to TRBJ2-3, with D hard to call. The V gene's germline CDR1 is SGHNT and CDR2 YYREEE (reference sequence). The CDR3 runs 12 residues. Trimming left V 4 bases short and J 6 bases short, with 9 bases between. The CDR3 DNA sequence: TGTGCCAGCAGCAGAGAGCCGGATACGCAGTATTTT. It is translated as CASSREPDTQYF.

The gene calls are TRBV29-1 and TRBJ2-2; the match to TRBD1 covers 10 bases. The V segment lost 3 bases and the J segment 7 bases; nucleotides outside the gene matches: 5. The CDR3 sequence is 14 residues long. Germline CDR1 SQVTM, CDR2 ANQGSEA. The CDR3 DNA reads TGCAGCGTTGAGGACAGGGGGGTAATCGGGGAGCTGTTTTTT. It is translated as CSVEDRGVIGELFF.

The chain has TRBV4-2 and TRBJ2-2; 7 bases agree with TRBD2. The CDR3 loop spans 17 amino acids. Trimming removed 2 bases from V and 5 bases from J; junction bases left unmatched: 11. CDR1 and CDR2 from the germline V gene are LGHNA and YNFKEQ. The CDR3 reads CASSQPSGGSWTGELFF. In nucleotides, the CDR3 is TGTGCCAGCAGCCAACCCTCAGGCGGGAGTTGGACCGGGGAGCTGTTTTTT.

The gene calls are TRBV7-6 and TRBJ1-3; D is undetermined. CDR3 size: 14 residues. In germline, CDR1 is SGHVS, CDR2 FNYEAQ. Between the trimmed V and J ends, which lost 4 bases and 0 bases, there was a span of 7 bases. For the CDR3, the DNA is TGTGCCAGCAGCTCGCGAGACTCTGGAAACACCATATATTTT. This codes for CASSSRDSGNTIYF. Full variable domain (rest looked up from reference TRBV7-6 and TRBJ1-3): GAGVSQSPRYKVTKRGQDVALRCDPISGHVSLYWYRQALGQGPEFLTYFNYEAQQDKSGLPNDRFSAERPEGSISTLTIQRTEQRDSAMYRCASSSRDSGNTIYFGEGSWLTVV.

The chain couples TRBV28 to TRBJ1-4; 8 positions agree with TRBD1. The CDR3 sequence is 15 residues long. Germline CDR1 reads MDHEN; CDR2 reads SYDVKM. V lost 6 bases, J lost 1 base, and 4 bases stayed unmatched. CDR3 residues: CASSRQGLTNEKLFF. The CDR3 nucleotides read TGTGCCAGCAGCCGACAGGGGTTAACTAATGAAAAACTGTTTTTT.

The rearrangement uses TRBV29-1 and TRBJ2-1, with 7 bases lining up with TRBD2. Trimming took 6 bases from V and 10 from J; bases not matched to a gene: 18. Germline V gene sequence: CDR1 SQVTM, CDR2 ANQGSEA. The CDR3 is 15 amino acids. This CDR3 reads CSVPGLVRPDEEQFF. The CDR3 coding sequence is TGCAGCGTCCCCGGACTAGTTCGGCCGGATGAGGAGCAGTTCTTC.

The genes are TRBV28 and TRBJ1-1, with 10 bases lining up with TRBD1. This CDR3 has 14 amino acids. Germline CDR1 MDHEN, CDR2 SYDVKM. Unmatched junction bases numbered 4, after V lost 5 bases and J lost 4 bases. The CDR3 nucleotides read TGTGCCAGCAGTGGGACAGGGGCAGTCACTGAAGCTTTCTTT. The encoded protein is CASSGTGAVTEAFF. The full variable domain, completed using reference TRBV28 and TRBJ1-1, is DVKVTQSSRYLVKRTGEKVFLECVQDMDHENMFWYRQDPGLGLRLIYFSYDVKMKEKGDIPEGYSVSREKKERFSLILESASTNQTSMYLCASSGTGAVTEAFFGQGTRLTVV.

The chain carries TRBV2 and TRBJ2-1; the D gene is possibly TRBD1 (5 bases). The CDR3 totals 13 residues. V was shortened by 6 bases and J by 6 bases, with 12 bases between the two germline ends. CDR1 is SNHLY and CDR2 is FYNNEI in the germline V gene. CDR3 sequence (DNA): TGTGCCAGCAGCTATCTAGGGGTCAATGAGCAGTTCTTC. It translates to CASSYLGVNEQFF.

As concerns this clone: Its ends do not fully match the called genes, so a read error is possible. The genes are TRBV4-3 and TRBJ2-7; D is ambiguous. The germline V gene encodes CDR1 LGHNA and CDR2 YSLEER. The CDR3 is made up of 14 amino acids. CDR3 coding DNA: TGCGCCAGCGGCCAGTCCTTTGGGCCCTACGAGCAGTACTTC. Translating it yields CASGQSFGPYEQYF.

The V gene is TRBV28, the J gene TRBJ2-1; 8 bases match TRBD2. Germline CDR1 MDHEN, CDR2 SYDVKM. V gave up 5 bases and J gave up 4 bases; unmatched junction bases: 4. The CDR3 runs to 14 residues. This CDR3 is CASSDTSGYNEQFF. The CDR3 bases are TGTGCCAGCAGTGATACTAGCGGTTACAATGAGCAGTTCTTC.

This chain links TRBV9 with TRBJ2-5, with 9 bases aligning to TRBD1. The CDR3 consists of 16 residues. CDR1 is SGDLS and CDR2 is YYNGEE in the germline V gene. V lost 1 base, J lost 4 bases, and 8 bases stayed unmatched. In DNA form, the CDR3 reads TGTGCCAGCAGCGTAACTACAGGGGGCACTACAGAGACCCAGTACTTC. It translates to CASSVTTGGTTETQYF.

V gene TRBV9 combines with J gene TRBJ2-1, with D possibly TRBD2 on 5 matching bases. CDR1 is SGDLS and CDR2 is YYNGEE in the germline V gene. The V gene lost 6 bases and the J gene lost 0 bases, with 13 bases spanning the gap. The CDR3 spans 15 residues. CDR3 nucleotide sequence: TGTGCCAGCACCTCGAGCGGTGACTCCTACAATGAGCAGTTCTTC. It encodes CASTSSGDSYNEQFF.

V usage is TRBV11-2 and J usage is TRBJ1-1; no clear D gene. Germline lookup yields CDR1 SGHAT and CDR2 FQNNGV. Trimming cost V 4 bases and J 1 base, with 19 bases left between them. This CDR3 comprises 17 residues. The CDR3 protein is CASSSNSPIQANTEAFF. CDR3 nucleotides: TGTGCCAGCAGCTCCAATTCCCCAATCCAGGCGAACACTGAAGCTTTCTTT.

The V and J genes are TRBV5-1 and TRBJ2-5; 8 bases map to TRBD2. Trimming at V came to 0 bases and at J to 3 bases, leaving 4 bases not matched to a gene. CDR1 SGHRS and CDR2 YFSETQ come from the germline V gene. The CDR3 is 15 residues long. Here the CDR3 reads CASSLGLALEETQYF. For the CDR3, the DNA is TGCGCCAGCAGCTTGGGACTAGCGTTAGAAGAGACCCAGTACTTC.

The chain combines TRBV6-5 with TRBJ1-5, with D perhaps matching TRBD1 (6 bases). Trimming removed 0 bases from V and 5 bases from J, with 11 bases in between. Per germline, CDR1 MNHEY and CDR2 SVGAGI. This CDR3 contains 15 residues. For the CDR3, the DNA is TGTGCCAGCAGTTACTCGCAACAGGGAGATCAGCCCCAGCATTTT. Encoded protein: CASSYSQQGDQPQHF.

J is TRBJ1-1 and V is TRBV10-1, with 7 bases matching TRBD1. Looked up from germline, CDR1 is WNHNN and CDR2 is SYGVQD (reference sequence). Unmatched junction bases numbered 0, after V lost 2 bases and J lost 3 bases. The length of the CDR3 is 13 residues. The CDR3 loop is CASSEDRDTEAFF. DNA of the CDR3: TGCGCCAGCAGTGAGGACAGGGACACTGAAGCTTTCTTT.

This clone showed up just once. The chain links TRBV18 to TRBJ2-7; 11 bases map to TRBD2. CDR1 and CDR2 (germline): KGHSH, LQKENI. The CDR3 consists of 16 residues. Trimming took 1 base from V and 0 from J; bases not matched to a gene: 2. CDR3 sequence (DNA): TGTGCCAGCTCACCACAAACTAGCGGGAGCTCCTACGAGCAGTACTTC. It codes for CASSPQTSGSSYEQYF.

The rearrangement links TRBV7-6 to TRBJ2-3; no clear D. This CDR3 region has 15 residues. Germline loops: CDR1 SGHVS, CDR2 FNYEAQ. Trimming pared 0 bases from V and 0 bases from J, leaving 7 bases between. CDR3 DNA: TGTGCCAGCAGCTTAGCGAAGAGGAGCACAGATACGCAGTATTTT. Translated: CASSLAKRSTDTQYF. Based on the CDR3 plus reference TRBV7-6 and TRBJ2-3, the full variable domain is GAGVSQSPRYKVTKRGQDVALRCDPISGHVSLYWYRQALGQGPEFLTYFNYEAQQDKSGLPNDRFSAERPEGSISTLTIQRTEQRDSAMYRCASSLAKRSTDTQYFGPGTRLTVL.

The chain joins TRBV5-4 to TRBJ2-1; 7 bases are a match to TRBD1. The trim removed 1 base at V and 8 bases at J, leaving 6 bases unmatched. CDR1 is SGHNT and CDR2 is YYREEE in the germline V gene (reference sequence). The CDR3 totals 14 residues. Here the CDR3 reads CASSLRDSSYEQFF. The CDR3, as DNA: TGTGCCAGCAGCTTGCGGGACAGCAGCTATGAGCAGTTCTTC.

The V call is TRBV6-5, the J call TRBJ1-5, with 9 bases aligning to TRBD1. J was trimmed by 11 bases and V by 6 bases; bases with no gene match: 8. The CDR3 is 13 amino acids. Germline CDR1 is MNHEY and CDR2 is SVGAGI. This CDR3 is CASRRTGEGTQHF. The CDR3 DNA sequence: TGTGCCAGCAGAAGGACAGGGGAAGGGACCCAGCATTTT.

J is TRBJ1-5 and V is TRBV6-1; D is unclear. This CDR3 contains 15 residues. The V end lost 6 bases, the J end lost 4 bases, and 16 bases lay between the germline ends. Germline lookup yields CDR1 MNHNS and CDR2 SASEGT. The CDR3 protein is CASRFAEGPNQPQHF. The CDR3, as DNA: TGTGCCAGCAGGTTCGCGGAGGGCCCTAATCAGCCCCAGCATTTT.

A word on this clone: Other DNA sequences in this sample translate to the same CDR3. The rearrangement joins TRBV30 to TRBJ1-2, with no clear D. The ends were cut back, 0 bases at V and 4 bases at J, with 3 bases in the middle. In germline, CDR1 is GTSNPN, CDR2 SVGIG (reference sequence). The CDR3 spans 11 residues. CDR3 amino acids: CAWSVLYGYTF. The CDR3 DNA follows: TGTGCCTGGAGTGTCCTCTATGGCTACACCTTC.

The V gene is TRBV2, the J gene TRBJ2-7; D remains unclear. The CDR3 extends over 15 amino acids. Germline CDR1 reads SNHLY; CDR2 reads FYNNEI. The germline V and J ends were trimmed by 5 bases and 0 bases, with 14 bases remaining between them. The chain's CDR3 is CASSFYDPPSYEQYF. The CDR3 DNA is TGTGCCAGCAGTTTCTATGATCCACCCTCCTACGAGCAGTACTTC.

The rearrangement uses TRBV29-1 and TRBJ1-1, with D hard to call. Trimming cost V 7 bases and J 3 bases, with 15 bases left between them. The CDR3 is 13 residues long. Germline V gene data show CDR1 as SQVTM and CDR2 as ANQGSEA. The CDR3 DNA sequence: TGCAGCGGATCACACCGGGAAGACACTGAAGCTTTCTTT. This sequence encodes CSGSHREDTEAFF.

Here the CDR3 DNA reads TGTGCCAGCAGCGTAGAAGACAGCAGAAACTATGGCTACACCTTC. Translating gives CASSVEDSRNYGYTF. The chain uses TRBV9 and TRBJ1-2; D may be TRBD1 (5 bases). The germline V and J ends were trimmed by 0 bases and 2 bases, with 11 bases remaining between them. Germline CDR1 and CDR2: SGDLS and YYNGEE. The CDR3 has 15 residues.

The chain is built from TRBV19 and TRBJ1-5, with D tentatively TRBD1 (6 bases). V was pared by 5 bases and J by 2 bases, with 19 bases between. The CDR3 is 17 residues long. CDR1 and CDR2 from the germline V gene are LNHDA and SQIVND (reference sequence). The CDR3 protein is CASSPGSFRQGNQPQHF. The CDR3 nucleotides read TGTGCCAGTAGTCCTGGGAGCTTCCGACAGGGCAATCAGCCCCAGCATTTT.

This clone has just a few counts. The rearrangement joins TRBV5-4 to TRBJ1-1; 9 nucleotides agree with TRBD1. The germline V gene encodes CDR1 SGHNT and CDR2 YYREEE (reference sequence). The CDR3 totals 14 residues. The junction had 3 bases not matched to a gene; V was cut back by 2 bases and J by 4 bases. The CDR3 reads CASSFRQGGTEAFF. The CDR3 DNA follows: TGTGCCAGCAGCTTCCGACAGGGGGGCACTGAAGCTTTCTTT.

The CDR3 reads CASSPGQGGILNEKLFF. Written as DNA, the CDR3 is TGCGCCAGCAGCCCCGGACAGGGAGGGATACTTAATGAAAAACTGTTTTTT. The chain couples TRBV5-1 to TRBJ1-4; TRBD1 matches at 8 bases. Germline CDR1 SGHRS, CDR2 YFSETQ. This CDR3 contains 17 residues. Germline trimming cut 4 bases from V and 4 bases from J; bases unmatched to any gene: 12.

This clone has a single count. The rearrangement joins TRBV4-1 to TRBJ2-7; possibly TRBD2 for D (6 bases). The CDR3 contains 16 residues. V lost 0 bases to trimming and J lost 5 bases, with 17 bases between them. Germline CDR1 and CDR2: MGHRA and YSYEKL. CDR3 region: CASSQDWGERANEQYF. The CDR3 coding sequence is TGCGCCAGCAGCCAAGATTGGGGGGAGCGCGCGAACGAGCAGTACTTC.

The chain combines TRBV21-1 with TRBJ1-5; the DNA was not compared with TRBD1, the D call given in the table. TRBV21-1 is a pseudogene segment. The CDR3 extends over 19 amino acids. Written as DNA, the CDR3 is TGTGCCAGCAGCAAAGGATTCGAGACAGCGACCTATAGCAATCAGCCCCAGCATTTT. It codes for CASSKGFETATYSNQPQHF.